The entry below gives a single T cell receptor (beta chain) sequence along with its context. These data are taken from a study of cytomegalovirus exposure and HLA in healthy donors. Researchers ran the PCR with 60 Vbeta and 13 Jbeta primers. Clones were sequenced by immunoSEQ multiplex PCR, and TCRdb holds only the in-frame ones, with some missing. The sample contains tens of thousands of clones, 70% to 85% of which appear only once. Germline V CDR1 and CDR2: MGHRA, YSYEKL. J was trimmed by 3 bases and V by 2 bases; bases with no gene match: 7. This CDR3 spans 16 amino acids. The receptor was derived from a man between 45 and 60 years old in good health and CMV-seropositive. The V and J genes are TRBV4-1 and TRBJ2-7; 10 nucleotides align to TRBD2. Sequenced material: PBMCs. The DNA for the CDR3 is TGCGCCAGCAGCCAACTTGGACTAGCGGAGTTCTACGAGCAGTACTTC. Translating it yields CASSQLGLAEFYEQYF.